This TCR beta chain derives from a study of shared clonotypes between healthy human individuals. The authors ran the assay at deep level. The data were produced by immunoSEQ multiplex PCR, yet TCRdb's version contains in-frame clones alone and is incomplete. Here the sample spans 2 million to 2.5 million clones, around 93% being singletons. Worth noting for this clone: Antigen unknown.

The study enrolled healthy HIV-negative adults without recent acute infections or vaccinations as donors. Regarding the study as a whole: The study's rarefaction showed incomplete sorted-subset sequencing despite large depth. Generation probability values for non-shared clonotypes were lower than those for clonotypes shared by all four donors.

The receptor was isolated from a man aged 18 to 35 in good health. Some clones in this sample may be carry-over from other donors' samples. The sequenced material came from naive CD4+ T cells from PBMCs. Subset specified: CD45RA+ positively selected.

In DNA form, the CDR3 reads TGTGCCAGCAGTTACTCGGCTAGCGGGAGATTCATTCAGTACTTC. Translated, it gives CASSYSASGRFIQYF. The chain carries TRBV6-5 and TRBJ2-4; TRBD2 agrees at 10 bases. Trimming at V came to 0 bases and at J to 9 bases, leaving 5 bases not matched to a gene. Germline CDR1 is MNHEY and CDR2 is SVGAGI. This CDR3 is 15 amino acids long.